The rows below give T cell receptor beta chains drawn from one sample of a study of T cells in Graves' hyperthyroidism and ophthalmopathy. TCRdb itself ran the multiplex PCR reads through MiXCR, one entry per CDR3 protein. Among about 620,000 distinct CDR3 sequences, roughly 15% were seen once, and the ten largest hold around 4%. Sequenced sample: blood. These receptors originate from a woman aged 25 to 45 with Graves' hyperthyroidism. Both conserved end residues are part of each CDR3. The order of the fields is J gene, V gene, CDR3 protein.

TRBJ1-3	TRBV28	CANTGQGTSSGNTIYF
TRBJ2-1	TRBV5-1	CASSLTGTFNNEQFF
TRBJ2-7	TRBV11-1	CASSVSGSMTYEQYF
TRBJ2-4	TRBV19	CASSIGTGDSLTLWAKNIQYF
TRBJ2-5	TRBV20-1	CSADPLAGGQETQYF
TRBJ2-7	TRBV5-1	CASSEGTYIENEQYF
TRBJ2-1	TRBV5-1	CASSLADLAGHYNEQFF
TRBJ2-1	TRBV6-1	CASSYLPGQGGNEQFF
TRBJ2-2	TRBV7-8	CASTPWGLNTGELFF
TRBJ2-7	TRBV3-1	CASTEGASGSYEQYF
TRBJ1-3	TRBV15	CATSRDLGDRGHTIYF
TRBJ1-5	TRBV12-3/TRBV12-4	CASSLGGEDQPQHF
TRBJ2-3	TRBV7-8	CASSLQLGGRTDTQYF
TRBJ2-7	TRBV4-1	CASSQNPLDIYEQYF
TRBJ1-2	TRBV4-1	CASSQPTQANYGYTF
TRBJ1-1	TRBV24-1	CATSDQGFTEAFF
TRBJ1-6	TRBV19	CASNRRTAPNSPLHF
TRBJ1-3	TRBV7-2	CASSFTGNTIYF
TRBJ1-1	TRBV6-1	CASSGRTGGNTEAFF
TRBJ2-1	TRBV5-1	CASSLGEGLYEQFF
TRBJ2-1	TRBV7-3	CASSPRGTTSYNEQFF
TRBJ1-2	TRBV29-1	CSVRQGNGYTF
TRBJ2-1	TRBV2	CASSVGMAGGNEQFF
TRBJ1-5	TRBV28	CASSLLGQGDNQPQHF
TRBJ2-5	TRBV12-3/TRBV12-4	CASSTGADSGRALGETQYF
TRBJ2-7	TRBV30	CAGTRDRLYEQYF
TRBJ1-3	TRBV2	CASLDEVGNTIYF